This is a list of T cell receptor beta chains from one sample in a study of identical twins. MiXCR was run by TCRdb on the 5' RACE reads, yielding one entry per CDR3 protein. The table records a few hundred thousand distinct CDR3 sequences, about 13% of them present only once. These sequences were also reported in another study, on yellow fever vaccine responses in identical twins.

Sequenced sample: CD4+ T cells sorted from blood. These receptors were collected from a woman aged 18-29 years in good health. Each CDR3 is given with its conserved first and last residue. D genes are given only for firm matches. Rows may omit the clone size; those that give it use once, few, many or a size class.

j_call,clone_size,v_call,d_call,cdr3_aa,cdr3_nt
TRBJ2-2,many,TRBV7-2,NA,CASSTRLANTGELFF,TGTGCCAGCAGCACCCGCCTAGCTAACACCGGGGAGCTGTTTTTT
TRBJ2-1,NA,TRBV29-1,NA,CSVEGVTREQFF,TGCAGCGTTGAGGGCGTCACACGGGAGCAGTTCTTC
TRBJ2-3,many,TRBV7-9,NA,CATLAYATDTQYF,TGTGCCACCCTAGCGTATGCCACAGATACGCAGTATTTT
TRBJ2-1,few,TRBV3-1,NA,CASSHPGGEYNEQFF,TGTGCCAGCAGCCATCCCGGGGGCGAGTACAATGAGCAGTTCTTC
TRBJ2-3,few,TRBV5-1,NA,CASSPRGFGPGVTDTQYF,TGCGCCAGCAGCCCCAGAGGCTTCGGCCCCGGGGTCACAGATACGCAGTATTTT
TRBJ1-5,NA,TRBV6-2/TRBV6-3,NA,CASRPGRLNSNQPQHF,TGTGCCAGCAGACCCGGGAGACTGAATAGCAATCAGCCCCAGCATTTT
TRBJ1-3,few,TRBV7-2,NA,CASSLFKGSVGNTIYF,TGTGCCAGCAGCTTATTCAAGGGATCTGTTGGAAACACCATATATTTT
TRBJ2-7,many,TRBV12-3/TRBV12-4,TRBD1,CASSLAPTGASYEQYF,TGTGCCAGCAGTTTAGCACCGACAGGGGCCTCCTACGAGCAGTACTTC
TRBJ2-1,NA,TRBV10-1,TRBD2,CASSESNYGTGGRWLPDEQFF,TGCGCCAGCAGTGAGTCCAACTATGGGACGGGGGGGCGATGGCTACCGGATGAGCAGTTCTTC
TRBJ1-1,NA,TRBV7-3,NA,CASSLNLGEAFF,TGTGCCAGCAGCTTAAATCTAGGTGAAGCTTTCTTT
TRBJ2-5,few,TRBV7-2,NA,CASSSPKETQYF,TGTGCCAGCAGCTCTCCAAAAGAGACCCAGTACTTC
TRBJ2-7,NA,TRBV7-2,TRBD1,CASSLRTGGIYEQYF,TGTGCCAGCAGCCTACGTACAGGGGGCATCTACGAGCAGTACTTC
TRBJ2-1,many,TRBV24-1,TRBD2,CATSKTSPSSYNEQFF,TGTGCCACCAGTAAGACTAGCCCGAGCTCCTACAATGAGCAGTTCTTC
TRBJ2-2,few,TRBV27,TRBD2,CASSSRSTSGRTGELFF,TGTGCCAGCAGTTCTCGATCTACTAGCGGGAGAACCGGGGAGCTGTTTTTT
TRBJ1-3,few,TRBV12-3/TRBV12-4,NA,CASSLRGFNSGNTIYF,TGTGCCAGCAGTTTAAGAGGGTTTAACTCTGGAAACACCATATATTTT
TRBJ2-3,many,TRBV12-3/TRBV12-4,TRBD2,CASSLGAGRGTDTQYF,TGTGCCAGCAGTTTGGGAGCGGGAAGGGGCACAGATACGCAGTATTTT
TRBJ2-1,NA,TRBV5-5,TRBD2,CASSLEVAGAINEQFF,TGTGCCAGCAGCTTGGAGGTAGCGGGAGCTATAAATGAGCAGTTCTTC
TRBJ1-6,NA,TRBV3-1,NA,CASSQEGLNSPLHF,TGTGCCAGCAGCCAAGAGGGGTTGAATTCACCCCTCCACTTT
TRBJ2-5,few,TRBV20-1,NA,CSAPRRGEETQYF,TGCAGTGCTCCCCGCAGGGGTGAAGAGACCCAGTACTTC
TRBJ2-7,medium-sized,TRBV5-1,TRBD1,CASSSPGQGARKEQYF,TGCGCCAGCAGCTCCCCAGGACAGGGGGCGCGGAAAGAGCAGTACTTC
TRBJ2-6,NA,TRBV27,TRBD1,CASREDRKGANVLTF,TGTGCCAGCAGGGAGGACAGGAAAGGGGCCAACGTCCTGACTTTC
TRBJ2-1,many,TRBV3-1,NA,CASSQVERHEQFF,TGTGCCAGCAGCCAAGTCGAAAGGCATGAGCAGTTCTTC
TRBJ2-5,NA,TRBV5-5,TRBD1,CASSGTGTGERETQYF,TGTGCCAGCAGCGGCACCGGGACAGGGGAACGAGAGACCCAGTACTTC
TRBJ2-2,few,TRBV5-1,NA,CASSLARGGKNTGELFF,TGCGCCAGCAGCTTGGCCAGAGGAGGGAAGAACACCGGGGAGCTGTTTTTT
TRBJ2-2,few,TRBV6-2/TRBV6-3,NA,CASSYLTFDTGELFF,TGTGCCAGCAGTTACCTCACTTTCGACACCGGGGAGCTGTTTTTT
TRBJ2-7,few,TRBV6-1,NA,CASRRVKGTYEQYF,TGTGCCAGCAGGAGGGTAAAGGGTACTTACGAGCAGTACTTC
TRBJ1-2,few,TRBV3-1,TRBD1,CASSREGQGIYGYTF,TGTGCCAGCAGCCGGGAGGGACAGGGAATCTATGGCTACACCTTC
TRBJ2-7,few,TRBV12-3/TRBV12-4,NA,CASSIRDTSYEQYF,TGTGCCAGCAGTATCCGGGACACTTCCTACGAGCAGTACTTC
TRBJ2-7,NA,TRBV18,NA,CASSPPGPTYEQYF,TGTGCCAGCTCACCACCGGGACCGACGTACGAGCAGTACTTC
TRBJ1-6,NA,TRBV9,NA,CASSVGRDNSPLHF,TGTGCCAGCAGCGTAGGGCGGGATAATTCACCCCTCCACTTT
TRBJ2-1,few,TRBV7-3,TRBD2,CASSLTPTSGNEQFF,TGTGCCAGCAGCTTAACTCCGACTAGCGGCAATGAGCAGTTCTTC